The 8 T cell receptor beta chains below were found in one sample sequenced in a study of regulatory T cells in long-lasting Graves disease. CDR3-region Arm-PCR and iRepertoire HTBI primers produced the TCR beta libraries. MiXCR, applied by TCRdb to the multiplex PCR reads, yields one record per CDR3 protein. The sample carries roughly 380,000 distinct CDR3 sequences, 16% recorded once. As to time point: newly diagnosed GD, antithyroid drugs for less than 3 months. RNA extracted from PBMCs served as the sequencing template. These data were also reused for a study on T cells in Graves' hyperthyroidism and ophthalmopathy.

The sequences come from peripheral blood mononuclear cells (PBMCs), collected at new diagnosis, from a patient treated with antithyroid drugs. These receptors all come from a man aged 35-49 years with Graves disease.

This clonotype was recorded many times. The genes are TRBV27 and TRBJ2-3; D remains unclear. Germline V gene data show CDR1 as MNHEY and CDR2 as SMNVEV (reference sequence). The CDR3 runs to 14 residues. Trimming pared 6 bases from V and 1 base from J, leaving 11 bases between. The CDR3 sequence: CASRLGLGTDTQYF. The CDR3 coding sequence is TGTGCCAGCAGGCTCGGGTTGGGCACAGATACGCAGTATTTT.

This clonotype was seen repeatedly, ten times or more. The gene calls are TRBV5-1 and TRBJ2-3; tentatively, D is TRBD1 (6 bases). Trimming pared 1 base from V and 9 bases from J, leaving 9 bases between. This CDR3 is built from 12 residues. Germline-derived CDR1 and CDR2 are SGHRS and YFSETQ. CDR3 sequence: CASSLFGTTQYF. CDR3 in DNA: TGCGCCAGCAGCTTGTTCGGGACAACGCAGTATTTT.

CDR3 sequence reads: CSVATRSSGNTIYF. In DNA, the CDR3 is TGCAGCGTGGCGACTCGCAGCTCTGGAAACACCATATATTTT. This rearrangement joins TRBV29-1 to TRBJ1-3; unclear D gene. In germline, CDR1 is SQVTM, CDR2 ANQGSEA. The CDR3 is made up of 14 amino acids. With 6 bases removed from V and 0 bases from J, the gap between germline ends came to 12 bases.

This chain links TRBV7-9 with TRBJ2-1; 8 bases agree with TRBD2. The CDR3 length is 14 residues. Germline V gene lookup returns CDR1 SEHNR and CDR2 FQNEAQ (reference sequence). V trimming: 6 bases; J trimming: 12 bases; junction bases outside the gene matches: 13. The CDR3 here is CASSATAGAGGQFF. For the CDR3, the DNA is TGTGCCAGCAGTGCGACCGCGGGGGCGGGGGGGCAGTTCTTC.

V is TRBV7-2 and J is TRBJ2-1, with 8 bases that match TRBD2. The CDR3 is 13 residues long. The germline gives CDR1 SGHTA, CDR2 FQGNSA. The trim removed 5 bases at V and 12 bases at J, leaving 9 bases unmatched. CDR3: CASSPAKRGWQFF. CDR3 in DNA: TGTGCCAGCAGCCCCGCCAAGCGGGGGTGGCAGTTCTTC. Full variable domain (remainder filled in from reference TRBV7-2 and TRBJ2-1): GAGVSQSPSNKVTEKGKDVELRCDPISGHTALYWYRQSLGQGLEFLIYFQGNSAPDKSGLPSDRFSAERTGGSVSTLTIQRTQQEDSAVYLCASSPAKRGWQFFGPGTRLTVL.

This clonotype was seen ten or more times. The rearrangement uses TRBV29-1 and TRBJ1-4; D might be TRBD1 (6 bases). Trimming pared 7 bases from V and 6 bases from J, leaving 12 bases between. This CDR3 is 12 amino acids long. The germline V gene has CDR1 SQVTM and CDR2 ANQGSEA. CDR3: CSADSQDEKLFF. CDR3 DNA sequence: TGCAGCGCGGACAGCCAAGATGAAAAACTGTTTTTT.

There are many counts of this clonotype. The V gene is TRBV20-1, the J gene TRBJ2-5, with 10 bases lining up with TRBD2. J gave up 5 bases and V 4 bases, and 7 bases lay outside the gene matches. CDR1 is DFQATT and CDR2 is SNEGSKA in the germline V gene (reference sequence). The CDR3 spans 14 residues. The CDR3 nucleotides are TGCAGTGCTAAAGCGGGGGGGCCGATTGAGACCCAGTACTTC. This codes for CSAKAGGPIETQYF.

At least ten counts were recorded for this clonotype. This sequence joins TRBV3-1 and TRBJ1-1; the D gene is possibly TRBD1 (5 bases). The V end was cut by 2 bases, the J end by 3 bases, with 7 bases between. CDR1 LGHDT and CDR2 YNNKEL come from the germline V gene (reference sequence). This CDR3 is 13 amino acids long. CDR3 DNA: TGTGCCAGCAGCCAAAGGGGCGACACTGAAGCTTTCTTT. Protein: CASSQRGDTEAFF.